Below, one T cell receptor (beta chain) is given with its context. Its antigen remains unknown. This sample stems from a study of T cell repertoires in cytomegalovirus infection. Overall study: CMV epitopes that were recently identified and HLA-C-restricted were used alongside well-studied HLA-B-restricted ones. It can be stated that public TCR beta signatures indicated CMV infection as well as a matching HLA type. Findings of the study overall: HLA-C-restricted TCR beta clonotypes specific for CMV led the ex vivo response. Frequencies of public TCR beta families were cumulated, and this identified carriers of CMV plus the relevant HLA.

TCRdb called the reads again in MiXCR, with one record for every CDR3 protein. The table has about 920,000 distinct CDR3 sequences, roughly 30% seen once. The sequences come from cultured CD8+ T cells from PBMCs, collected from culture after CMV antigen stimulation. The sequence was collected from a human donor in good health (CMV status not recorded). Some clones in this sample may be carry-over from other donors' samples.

In DNA form, the CDR3 reads TGTGCCAGCAGTCCCTCTACCGTAGGCCTGTACAATGAGCAGTTCTTC. This sequence encodes CASSPSTVGLYNEQFF. V usage is TRBV27 and J usage is TRBJ2-1, with unresolved D. Trimming left V 5 bases short and J 4 bases short, with 18 bases between. CDR1 and CDR2 (germline): MNHEY, SMNVEV (reference sequence). The CDR3 has 16 amino acids.